Described below is a single T cell receptor beta chain sequence and its context. Its matching antigen is unknown. Time point: patch test 1, 2 weeks after DPC sensitization. Treatment denoted: therapeutic diphenylcyclopropenone sensitization with weekly scalp DPC. This sample was included in a study of human T cells and chemical hapten exposure. Study-wide context: Patch tests applied 0.01% DPC to the upper back and were scored after 6 days. Regarding the study as a whole: No alteration of TCRs above 1 in 1000 frequency was seen with DPC sensitization.

The V gene lost 2 bases and the J gene lost 0 bases, with 11 bases spanning the gap. Looked up from germline, CDR1 is SGHNT and CDR2 is YYREEE (reference sequence). CDR3 length equals 15 residues. Original analysis: A typical sample had 95,638 TCRs, with roughly 23,224 to 700,000 overall. In TCRdb, the RACE reads were re-called with MiXCR into one record per CDR3 protein. The V and J calls come from TCRdb's annotation, not from the publication. The data hold about 74,000 distinct CDR3 sequences, with approximately 29% observed a single time. The starting material was whole blood, obtained in connection with sensitization to the hapten diphenylcyclopropenone (DPC). The TCR originated in a man aged 40-49 years with alopecia areata. Some clones in this sample may be carry-over from other donors' samples. The V and J genes are TRBV5-4 and TRBJ1-2; the D is unclear. CDR3 sequence: CASSFARRANYGYTF. CDR3 bases: TGTGCCAGCAGCTTCGCGCGGCGGGCTAACTATGGCTACACCTTC. Filled out from reference TRBV5-4 and TRBJ1-2, the complete variable domain reads ETGVTQSPTHLIKTRGQQVTLRCSSQSGHNTVSWYQQALGQGPQFIFQYYREEENGRGNFPPRFSGLQFPNYSSELNVNALELDDSALYLCASSFARRANYGYTFGSGTRLTVV.